A single sample gave rise to the 7 T cell receptor beta chains below, sequenced in a study of blood T cell repertoires in COVID-19. TCRdb keeps only in-frame clones here, not all; method: immunoSEQ multiplex PCR. The profile shows about 120,000 clones, 85% to 90% of them singletons. Sequencing used peripheral blood. These TCRs come from a woman aged 50 to 60 with acute or convalescent COVID-19.

This rearrangement joins TRBV5-4 to TRBJ1-1, with 11 bases identical to TRBD1. The germline V gene encodes CDR1 SGHNT and CDR2 YYREEE (reference sequence). Losses at the gene ends were 2 bases for V and 4 bases for J; bases not matched to a gene: 7. The CDR3 is made up of 16 amino acids. CDR3 residues: CASSFGQGAMSTEAFF. In nucleotides, the CDR3 is TGTGCCAGCAGCTTTGGACAGGGGGCTATGAGCACTGAAGCTTTCTTT.

In the case of this clone: One junction end does not reproduce the germline sequence, and a read error may be involved. The chain has TRBV23-1 and TRBJ2-7, with D possibly being TRBD1 (6 bases). TRBV23-1 is reported as an ORF; its role is uncertain. CDR3 size: 16 residues. The CDR3 nucleotides read TGCGCCAGCAGTAAATCAGTTTGGCAGGGGAGATACGAGCAGTACTTC. It codes for CASSKSVWQGRYEQYF.

The chain carries TRBV7-2 and TRBJ2-7, with 8 positions matching TRBD2. Germline assignment: CDR1 SGHTA and CDR2 FQGNSA. The J segment lost 7 bases and the V segment lost 5 bases, leaving 13 bases of the junction unmatched. The CDR3 extends over 15 amino acids. CDR3 nucleotide sequence: TGTGCCAGCAGCCCCCAAGGGACTAGGAGTCGGGAGCAGTACTTC. Translated, it gives CASSPQGTRSREQYF.

V usage is TRBV20-1 and J usage is TRBJ1-6; a possible D gene is TRBD1 (5 bases). V shed 3 bases and J shed 10 bases, with 10 bases lying between them. The CDR3 loop spans 12 amino acids. Germline V gene sequence: CDR1 DFQATT, CDR2 SNEGSKA (reference sequence). Here the CDR3 reads CSASGAESPLHF. For the CDR3, the DNA is TGCAGTGCTAGTGGGGCAGAGTCACCCCTCCACTTT.

This clone has just a few counts. This chain connects TRBV15 to TRBJ1-2; TRBD1 matches at 9 bases. CDR1 and CDR2 (germline): LNHNV, YYDKDF (reference sequence). This CDR3 spans 14 amino acids. Trimming removed 6 bases from V and 4 bases from J; junction bases left unmatched: 6. This chain's CDR3 is CATSMDRGGYGYTF. The CDR3 bases are TGTGCCACCAGTATGGACAGGGGAGGCTATGGCTACACCTTC.

The V and J genes are TRBV2 and TRBJ2-7; 11 bases are shared with TRBD2. This CDR3 contains 15 residues. Trimming took 7 bases from V and 11 from J; bases not matched to a gene: 16. Germline-derived CDR1 and CDR2 are SNHLY and FYNNEI. CDR3 protein: CASKEQALLLAGEYF. DNA of the CDR3: TGTGCCAGCAAGGAACAGGCATTATTACTAGCGGGAGAGTACTTC.

In its sample, this clone was seen once. The chain couples TRBV6-5 to TRBJ2-3; 9 bases line up with TRBD1. The V gene end was trimmed by 6 bases and the J gene end by 1 base; junction bases not matched to a gene: 5. Germline V gene data show CDR1 as MNHEY and CDR2 as SVGAGI. The CDR3 is 15 residues long. In nucleotides, the CDR3 is TGTGCCAGCAGGACAGGGGGTCTGGGCACAGATACGCAGTATTTT. It is translated as CASRTGGLGTDTQYF.